This TCR beta chain originates from a study of neurological immune-mediated disorders. Overall study: Relapsing-remitting disease was seen in about 90% of the roughly 35 multiple sclerosis patients, and secondary progressive disease was seen in 3.

Study-level points and caveats: HTLV-1-associated myelopathy had the most TCR clonal expansion, while multiple sclerosis had the least, a level that fell below healthy controls.

Sequencing of 15-18 subjects in each run yielded over 180 million TCR-beta sequences. Each CDR3 protein is one row after TCRdb ran MiXCR on the 5' RACE reads. The sample has tens of thousands of distinct CDR3 sequences; approximately 4.5% are singletons. This clonotype was detected once. What it binds is not known. CDR3 length: 14 amino acids. V gave up 4 bases and J gave up 0 bases, with 9 bases separating them. Germline loops: CDR1 SGHVS, CDR2 FNYEAQ. The genes are TRBV7-6 and TRBJ1-2; D perhaps matches TRBD1 (5 bases). This receptor was obtained from a woman aged 55-69 years with multiple sclerosis. Sequenced material: PBMCs. The CDR3 sequence is CASSSGTTNYGYTF. The DNA for the CDR3 is TGTGCCAGCAGCTCCGGGACTACTAACTATGGCTACACCTTC.